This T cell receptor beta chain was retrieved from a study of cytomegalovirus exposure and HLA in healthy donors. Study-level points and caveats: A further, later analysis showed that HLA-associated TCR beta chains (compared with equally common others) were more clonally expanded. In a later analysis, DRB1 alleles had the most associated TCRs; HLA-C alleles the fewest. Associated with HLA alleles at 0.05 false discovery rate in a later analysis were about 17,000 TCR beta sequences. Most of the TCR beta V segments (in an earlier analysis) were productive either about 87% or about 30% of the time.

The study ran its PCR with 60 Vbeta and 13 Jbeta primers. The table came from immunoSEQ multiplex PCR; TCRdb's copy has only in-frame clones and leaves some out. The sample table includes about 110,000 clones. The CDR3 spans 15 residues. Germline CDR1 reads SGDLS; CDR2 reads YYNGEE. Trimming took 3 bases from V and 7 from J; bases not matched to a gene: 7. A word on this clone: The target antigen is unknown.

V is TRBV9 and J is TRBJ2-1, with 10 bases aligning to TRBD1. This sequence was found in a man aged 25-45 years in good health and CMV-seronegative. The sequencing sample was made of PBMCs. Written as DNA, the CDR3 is TGTGCCAGCAGCGCCCGGGACAGGGGCGATAATGAGCAGTTCTTC. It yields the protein CASSARDRGDNEQFF.